Sequencing of this TCR beta chain was carried out in a study of blood T cell repertoires in COVID-19. Sequencing used immunoSEQ multiplex PCR; TCRdb keeps in-frame clones, though not all of them. The sample carries a few hundred thousand clones, 70% to 90% recorded once. This clone was seen only once. CDR1 and CDR2 from the germline V gene are SGHRS and YFSETQ. After removal of 2 bases from V and 4 bases from J, the junction contained 12 bases not matched to a gene. This CDR3 region has 18 residues. Seattle-derived patients entered the study during active infection and were followed longitudinally. The J gene is TRBJ1-6, the V gene TRBV5-1; TRBD1 aligns across 7 bases. This TCR came from a human donor with COVID-19, enrolled during active disease. The donor label of this sample is uncertain. Specimen: peripheral blood. The chain's CDR3 is CASSLTGQTRTYNSPLHF. The DNA for the CDR3 is TGCGCCAGCAGCTTAACGGGACAGACTCGAACGTATAATTCACCCCTCCACTTT. The variable domain in full, completed from reference TRBV5-1 and TRBJ1-6, reads KAGVTQTPRYLIKTRGQQVTLSCSPISGHRSVSWYQQTPGQGLQFLFEYFSETQRNKGNFPGRFSGRQFSNSRSEMNVSTLELGDSALYLCASSLTGQTRTYNSPLHFGNGTRLTVT.